This T cell receptor (beta chain) comes out of a study of T-cell memory formation after mild COVID-19. Across the whole study: In these data, TCR clusters were largely donor specific. Study findings and constraints: The study found balanced CD4/CD8 in clones contracting day 15 to 85 and a CD4+ lean in later expanders. Cross-reactive memory seemingly joined, as some responding clones were found in pre-infection memory.

This clonotype was detected a few times. The target antigen is unknown. The V end was cut by 5 bases, the J end by 0 bases, with 14 bases between. The CDR3 sequence is 16 residues long. CDR1 is SEHNR, CDR2 FQNEAQ, per germline (reference sequence). Using constant-segment primers, 5'RACE produced TCR alpha and TCR beta cDNA libraries carrying sample barcodes and UMIs. Using its own MiXCR run on the 5' RACE reads, TCRdb lists one record per CDR3 protein. The table shows fewer than 150,000 distinct CDR3 sequences, with 22% occurring only once. The rearrangement joins TRBV7-9 to TRBJ2-4; D is perhaps TRBD2 (6 bases). The TCR was taken from a man younger than 30 who had mild COVID-19 (a few samples of this study predate the infection). Cell type and time point are not known. The sequenced sample was PBMCs or a T cell subset sorted from them (not recorded which). This CDR3 is CASSRSGGSAKNIQYF. Here the CDR3 DNA reads TGTGCCAGCAGCCGATCCGGAGGGTCAGCCAAAAACATTCAGTACTTC.